The entry below describes one T cell receptor beta chain. Its specificity is unknown. This record comes from a study of cytomegalovirus exposure and HLA in healthy donors. Study conclusions and caveats: Indistinguishability led to the exclusion of some V segments, TRBV6-2 and TRBV6-3 included.

Germline-derived CDR1 and CDR2 are MDHEN and SYDVKM. The CDR3 covers 14 residues. The V and J ends lost 2 bases and 8 bases respectively, with 13 bases between them. The PCR was carried out with 60 Vbeta primers and 13 Jbeta primers. TCRdb keeps only in-frame clones here, not all; method: immunoSEQ multiplex PCR. The data show roughly 120,000 clones, 55% to 75% seen once. This chain uses TRBV28 with TRBJ2-4; no firm D call. This clonotype was sampled from a woman aged 40 to 49 in good health and CMV-seropositive. Source material: PBMCs. The CDR3 region is CASSLARDLDIQYF. The DNA for the CDR3 is TGTGCCAGCAGTTTAGCGAGAGATTTAGACATTCAGTACTTC. The complete variable domain, with remaining parts taken from reference TRBV28 and TRBJ2-4, reads DVKVTQSSRYLVKRTGEKVFLECVQDMDHENMFWYRQDPGLGLRLIYFSYDVKMKEKGDIPEGYSVSREKKERFSLILESASTNQTSMYLCASSLARDLDIQYFGAGTRLSVL.